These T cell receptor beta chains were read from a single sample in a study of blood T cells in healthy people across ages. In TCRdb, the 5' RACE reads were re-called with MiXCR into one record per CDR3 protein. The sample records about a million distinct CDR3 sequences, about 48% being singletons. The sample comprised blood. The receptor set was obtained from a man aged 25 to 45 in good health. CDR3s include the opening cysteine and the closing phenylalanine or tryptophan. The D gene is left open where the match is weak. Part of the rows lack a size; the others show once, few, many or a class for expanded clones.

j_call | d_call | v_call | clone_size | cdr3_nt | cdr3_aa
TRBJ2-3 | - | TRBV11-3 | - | TGTGCCAGCAGCTTAGTCTCCACCACAGATACGCAGTATTTT | CASSLVSTTDTQYF
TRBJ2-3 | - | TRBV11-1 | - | TGTGCCAGCAGCTTACCAGCGGTCACAGGTACGCAGTATTTT | CASSLPAVTGTQYF
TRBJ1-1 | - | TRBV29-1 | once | TGCAGCGTTGAGGGGGTATACACTGAAGCTTTCTTT | CSVEGVYTEAFF
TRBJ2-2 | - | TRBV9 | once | TGTGCCAGCAGCGTAGGAGGGAACACGTACACCGGGGAGCTGTTTTTT | CASSVGGNTYTGELFF
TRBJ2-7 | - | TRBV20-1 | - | TGCAGTGGAGAACGGGGCGACGAGCAGTACTTC | CSGERGDEQYF
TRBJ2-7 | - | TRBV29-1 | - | TGCAGCGTTGAAGACAGGGGGAGGGACGAGCAGTACTTC | CSVEDRGRDEQYF
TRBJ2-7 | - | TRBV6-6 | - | TGTGCCAGCAGTGCGGCGGGGAATTTTGGAGAGCAGTACTTC | CASSAAGNFGEQYF
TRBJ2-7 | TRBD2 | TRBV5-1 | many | TGCGCCAGCAGCTGGACACTAGCGGGGGGTTCCTACGAGCAGTACTTC | CASSWTLAGGSYEQYF
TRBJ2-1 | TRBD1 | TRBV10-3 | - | TGTGCCGCCTCCGGACAGGGGACCTACAATGAGCAGTTCTTC | CAASGQGTYNEQFF
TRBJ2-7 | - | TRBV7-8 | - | TGTGCCAGCAGCTTACGAGAGGGGGGGAGGGAGCAGTACTTC | CASSLREGGREQYF
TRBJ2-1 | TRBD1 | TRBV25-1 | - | TGTGCCAGCAGTGAGAGACAGGGGGCGTACAATGAGCAGTTCTTC | CASSERQGAYNEQFF
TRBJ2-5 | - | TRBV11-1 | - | TGTGCCAGCAGCGTACCTGGCCGAGAGACCCAGTACTTC | CASSVPGRETQYF
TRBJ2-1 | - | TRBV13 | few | TGTGCCAGCAGCGGGGCTAACTGGGACAATGAGCAGTTCTTC | CASSGANWDNEQFF
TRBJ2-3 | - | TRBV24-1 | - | TGTGCCACCAGTGATCAAACGACCTACACAGATACGCAGTATTTT | CATSDQTTYTDTQYF
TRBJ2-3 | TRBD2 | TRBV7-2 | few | TGTGCCAGCAGCTTAGCGTCCAGCGGGGGGTTTGGAGATACGCAGTATTTT | CASSLASSGGFGDTQYF
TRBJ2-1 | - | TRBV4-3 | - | TGCGCCAGCAGCCAAGACGGCGAGCAGTTCTTC | CASSQDGEQFF
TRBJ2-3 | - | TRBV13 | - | TGTGCCAGCAGCTTAGAACAGGGCTTGTTCACAGATACGCAGTATTTT | CASSLEQGLFTDTQYF
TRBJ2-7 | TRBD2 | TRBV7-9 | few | TGTGCCAGCAGCAAGACTAGCAATCTCGACGAGCAGTACTTC | CASSKTSNLDEQYF
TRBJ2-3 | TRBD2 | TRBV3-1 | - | TGTGCCAGCAGCCAAGGGATTACTAGCGTTAAGTATTTT | CASSQGITSVKYF
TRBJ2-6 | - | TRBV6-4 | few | TGTGCCAGCAGCGCCCAGGGACCTGGGGCCAACGTCCTGACTTTC | CASSAQGPGANVLTF
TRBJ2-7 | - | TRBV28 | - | TGTGCCAGCAGTTTGGTGTTCGAGCAGTACTTC | CASSLVFEQYF
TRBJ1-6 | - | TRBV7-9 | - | TGTGCCAGCAGCCCTGGGGGGGGTGTTGATTCACCCCTCCACTTT | CASSPGGGVDSPLHF
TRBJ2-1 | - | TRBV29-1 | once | TGCAGCGTTGGAGGACTCCCCGCCTACAATGAGCAGTTCTTC | CSVGGLPAYNEQFF
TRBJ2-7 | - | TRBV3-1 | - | TGTGCCAGCAGCCAAGAGAGTGGTTTGTTGTCCTACGAGCAGTACTTC | CASSQESGLLSYEQYF
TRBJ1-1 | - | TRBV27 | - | TGTGCCAGCAGTTTATCAGCAGGGGCTCAGACTGAAGCTTTCTTT | CASSLSAGAQTEAFF
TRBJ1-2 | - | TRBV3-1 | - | TGTGCCAGCAGCCAAGGGGCCAACTGTGGCTACACCTTC | CASSQGANCGYTF
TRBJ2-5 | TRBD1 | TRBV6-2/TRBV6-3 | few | TGTGCCAGCAGTTACTCGGCAGGGACAGGTGAGCAGTACTTC | CASSYSAGTGEQYF
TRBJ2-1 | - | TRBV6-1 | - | TGTGCCAGCAGGGAACCGGTAGTTTTAGTCAATGAGCAGTTCTTC | CASREPVVLVNEQFF
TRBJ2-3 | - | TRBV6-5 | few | TGTGCCAGCAGTTACCGGGGGGCCGACGGAGATACGCAGTATTTT | CASSYRGADGDTQYF
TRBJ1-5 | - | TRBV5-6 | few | TGTGCCAGCAGCCCCTCCGGGACACAAAATCAGCCCCAGCATTTT | CASSPSGTQNQPQHF
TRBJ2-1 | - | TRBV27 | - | TGTGCCAGCAGTTCAACCAGCCCCTACAATGAGCAGTTCTTC | CASSSTSPYNEQFF
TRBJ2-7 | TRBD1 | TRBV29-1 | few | TGCAGCGTTCGGGACAGTCGAAACTACGAGCAGTACTTC | CSVRDSRNYEQYF
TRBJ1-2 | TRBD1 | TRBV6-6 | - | TGTGCCAGCAGCCGACAGGGGGCGCCTGGCTACACCTTC | CASSRQGAPGYTF
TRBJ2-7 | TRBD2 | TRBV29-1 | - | TGCAGCGTCGCTAGCGGGAGCTCCTACGAGCAGTACTTC | CSVASGSSYEQYF
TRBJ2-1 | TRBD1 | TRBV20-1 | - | TGCAGTGCTGACCCCGGACAGGGGGCGTACAATGAGCAGTTCTTC | CSADPGQGAYNEQFF
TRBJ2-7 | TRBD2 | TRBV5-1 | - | TGCGCCAGCAGCTCACAGTGGGAGGGCAAATACGAGCAGTACTTC | CASSSQWEGKYEQYF
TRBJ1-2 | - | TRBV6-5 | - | TGTGCCAGCAGCAACCGGGGGGCTCAAGGCTACACCTTC | CASSNRGAQGYTF
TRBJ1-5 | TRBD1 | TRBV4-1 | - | TGCGCCAGCAGCCAAAGACCGGACAGGGACCAGCCCCAGCATTTT | CASSQRPDRDQPQHF
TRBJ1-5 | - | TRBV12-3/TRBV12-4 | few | TGTGCCAGCAGTACAGGGAGTTATCAGCCCCAGCATTTT | CASSTGSYQPQHF
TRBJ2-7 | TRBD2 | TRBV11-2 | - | TGTGCCAGCACCCTGCCGGGACTAGCGGCCTACGAGCAGTACTTC | CASTLPGLAAYEQYF
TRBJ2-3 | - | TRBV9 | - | TGTGCCAGCAGCGTCGCTAGGGATACGCAGTATTTT | CASSVARDTQYF
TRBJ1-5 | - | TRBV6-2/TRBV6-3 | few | TGTGCCACCGGAGACAAGCCCAATCAGCCCCAGCATTTT | CATGDKPNQPQHF
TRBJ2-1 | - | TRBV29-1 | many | TGCAGCGTTGACGGGGGAGGTTCCTACAATGAGCAGTTCTTC | CSVDGGGSYNEQFF
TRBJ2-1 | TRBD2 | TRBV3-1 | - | TGTGCCAGCAGCCACCTAGCGGGGGGGAATGAGCAGTTCTTC | CASSHLAGGNEQFF